This T cell receptor (beta chain) was captured by sequencing in a study of cytomegalovirus exposure and HLA in healthy donors (dated by TCRdb to between 2016 and 2019). About the study as a whole: In an earlier analysis of fewer than 750 of the donors, 276 Gb of sequence data and about 110 million unique TCR beta sequences from roughly 180 million T cells were reported. The study was designed to test whether signatures of past pathogen exposure could be identified by cataloging public T cell receptors. Of the roughly 400 genotyped donors, 75% to 85% were placed in the genetic ancestry cluster associated with self-reported Caucasian donors. In an earlier analysis of more than 550 of the donors, high-throughput TCR beta sequencing was used to judge whether each TCR beta V gene segment behaved as functional or pseudogenic. All discovery cohort repertoires had been generated using a single sequencing platform. Among some 400 genotyped donors of the cohort, an average of around 250,000 unique TCR beta nucleotide sequences was sequenced per donor, of which approximately 19% were non-productive. To predict cytomegalovirus infection status, the study brought together high-throughput TCR immunosequencing, statistical association of individual TCRs with disease status, and machine learning. An early release that covered 500 to 800 HLA-typed donors contained 250 to 350 gigabases of sequencing data and 65 million to 100 million unique TCR sequences. Rather than using new phenotypic data, the later analysis identified candidate immune exposures from TCR beta sequences and from how often those sequences occurred across donors. Class I and class II HLA loci were covered by the typing at four-digit resolution. Typing coverage varied by locus: about 629-630 donors for A, B, C, DRB1 and DQB1; approximately 560 for DQA1; over 600 for DPA1; under 490 for DPB1. A later genetic analysis took genome-wide SNP genotypes for about 65% of the 666 donors and used that subset as a discovery cohort. In a later analysis, previously published TCR beta repertoires from several hundred donors were re-analyzed and high-resolution HLA genotyping was added so that TCR occurrence patterns could be studied. Donor age, sex, ethnicity and CMV serostatus were collected together with the repertoire data. Several DR-DQ haplotypes were treated as single units for association and clustering because of strong linkage in the cohort. Besides the first cohort of around 700 subjects, a separate validation cohort made up of 90 to 150 different subjects was used. The study used immunosequencing to profile the T cell repertoires of 600 to 850 subjects and linked those repertoires to cytomegalovirus serostatus. The full study reports these points: In a later analysis, TCR association rates were found to vary across HLA loci, with the most associated TCRs seen for DRB1 alleles and the fewest for HLA-C alleles. When HLA alleles, especially DR and DQ, strongly co-occurred, attributing TCR associations to individual alleles was difficult. Because counts were too low, about 18 rarely observed V segments, including chromosome 9 orphons, were excluded from the earlier analysis of 587 of the donors. Compared with equally common non-associated chains, HLA-associated TCR beta chains in a later analysis were more clonally expanded and had lower generation probabilities. In a later genetic analysis, fewer N-insertions in productive TCRs were reported among donors in an Asian-associated ancestry cluster than the roughly 700-donor mean. A group of highly shared sequence variants was considered likely to be a technical artifact of the sequencing pipeline. A few of the identified cytomegalovirus-associated TCR beta chains were confirmed in vitro to be specific for cytomegalovirus antigens. Specific HLA alleles were associated with more than 15,000 TCR beta sequences at a false discovery rate of 0.05 in a later analysis. Only TCR beta chains were sequenced in this cohort, and the absence of alpha or paired-chain data limited detectable features. While some public TCRs were present in many individuals, most TCR sequences turned up only very rarely across donors. The only immune exposure information available for the cohort was CMV serostatus. Because HLA typing was unavailable for some donors at each locus, only the typed subset was used in association tests. The 87-base-pair reads could not distinguish some IMGT-functional V segments, including TRBV6-2 and TRBV6-3, so those segments were excluded. Sequencing depth was assumed to be roughly uniform across donors in the presence/absence analyses, though that assumption may not hold. In the study, 150 to 200 TCR beta chains were listed as associated with cytomegalovirus. Linkage disequilibrium might explain the correlated functional status among segregating V segments, but an unknown experimental factor could not be ruled out. An earlier analysis of roughly 570 of the donors showed that most TCR beta V segments appeared in productive rearrangements either about 87% or about 30% of the time, which broadly matched IMGT annotations. A further reported finding was that TCR beta sequences accurately predicted the HLA-A and HLA-B alleles for most subjects in the first cohort. A later analysis found that most CMV-associated TCR beta chains appeared HLA-restricted, with HLA associations seemingly driven largely by CMV exposure. An association between a missense DCLRE1C variant and V-gene and J-gene trimming of TCR beta chains was found in a later genetic analysis and replicated in an independent cohort. According to a later analysis, parvovirus B19, influenza, CMV and Epstein-Barr virus appeared linked to several top co-occurrence clusters. The classifier was reported to diagnose cytomegalovirus status with high specificity and sensitivity in both the original and validation cohorts. The authors suggested that the approach could potentially be generalized to other disease states and immunological phenotypes.

As for this clone: The antigen it binds to is not known. It has no much larger one-base neighbor in the sample; base qualities were not kept.

Library preparation used the immunoSEQ multiplex PCR assay. For the multiplex PCR, a mixture combining 60 forward primers for TCR Vbeta segments and 13 reverse primers for TCR Jbeta segments was used. The CDR3 region of rearranged TCR beta genes was amplified from genomic DNA with a multiplex PCR assay. On the Illumina HiSeq System, the amplified TCR beta libraries were sequenced as 87-base-pair reads. Per the source publication's procedure: A later analysis tallied some 79 million unique TCR beta chains across the 666 repertoires, and around 12 million of those chains were shared by two or more donors. Raw reads were error-corrected and collapsed into unique sequences by a nearest-neighbor algorithm in which closely related sequences were merged to remove PCR and sequencing errors. To assign V, D and J gene segments, CDR3 sequences were aligned to IMGT reference sequences. For a sequence to be retained, at least a six-nucleotide match to both a V gene segment and a J gene segment was required. A rearrangement was called productive if the CDR3 had no stop codons and remained in frame with V and J, and every other rearrangement was called non-productive. Following IMGT convention, CDR3 was defined as the stretch from the second conserved V-encoded cysteine to the conserved J-encoded phenylalanine. Sequences without an unambiguous match to a single V gene segment were excluded from the earlier analysis of over 500 of the donors. An earlier analysis of 587 of the donors classified V segments as functional when productive rearrangements were above 56.7% and as segregating when the standard deviation between donors was above 5%. A statistical classification framework was built to diagnose cytomegalovirus status from the catalog of TCR beta chain sequences. A later analysis assigned V and J genes by comparing TCR nucleotide sequences with IMGT/GENE-DB human TR gene sequences. The TCRdist pipeline was used in a later analysis to assign CDR3 sequences and most-parsimonious VDJ recombination scenarios. In a later analysis, every TCR beta chain was defined by the combination of its CDR3 amino acid sequence and its V-gene family, and reads without a unique V-gene family were dropped. In a later analysis, a few hundred highly shared, low-generation-probability nucleotide sequences were removed to address suspected cross-contamination and a sequencing artifact. In a later analysis, a clonal expansion index was calculated for each public chain from normalized within-repertoire ranks of inferred template counts. In a later analysis, generation probabilities were computed using a VDJ recombination model fitted to out-of-frame rearrangements, and the results were checked against IGoR. A later analysis scored TCR-TCR, TCR-HLA and TCR-CMV co-occurrence with hypergeometric tests, applying a repertoire-size bias correction to TCR pairs. A later analysis estimated false discovery rates by permuting HLA or CMV assignments 20 times. A later analysis grouped co-occurring TCRs with DBSCAN, adding TCRdist sequence similarity when clustering within HLA-allele-positive subsets. Repertoires with fewer than 30,000 or more than 120,000 public chains, plus five repertoires with anomalous nucleotide sharing, were excluded from co-occurrence clustering. TCRdb mirrors the immuneACCESS table, restricted to in-frame sequences. Some clones are absent from its copies; in checked studies, under half trace to an unresolved V gene, and the reason for the others is unknown. The V and J calls and clone size were taken over from that table, and D and trimming were inferred from the DNA. This sample has some 120,000 clones in its table, and 80% of those were observed once. Around 5% of the sample rests with the top ten.

Trimming takes 6 bases off V and 2 bases off J; junction bases not matched to a gene: 1. CDR1 MDHEN and CDR2 SYDVKM are derived from the germline V gene. The CDR3 measures 12 amino acids from cysteine to phenylalanine. Only CDR3 DNA is held: 36 bases, read in frame from base 1. The cohort consisted of 650 to 700 healthy bone marrow donors. At the time of sampling, all cohort members were nominally healthy, though unrecorded immune exposures were likely present. The donor tested CMV seronegative, placing the donor among the roughly 350 seronegative members of the cohort. Every donor gave a peripheral blood sample, and the peripheral blood mononuclear cells from that sample were used for TCR beta sequencing. Genomic DNA was extracted from the blood cell samples with the Qiagen DNeasy Blood Extraction Kit.

This TCR came from a man between 25 and 39 years old in good health and CMV-seronegative. The receptor chain draws on TRBV28 and TRBJ2-7; 7 middle bases align to TRBD1. Sequencing was done on a sample of PBMCs. The DNA sequence is TGTGCCAGCAGGGACAGGCCCTACGAGCAGTACTTC. It encodes CASRDRPYEQYF.